A selection of T cell receptor beta chains follows, all from one sample in a study of CD4 T cells in relation to SARS-CoV-2 and coronaviruses. The protocol was immunoSEQ multiplex PCR, while the TCRdb copy is restricted to in-frame clones and leaves out a portion. The table lists 60,000 or so clones, around 93% of them singletons. The sequenced sample consisted of naive CD4+ T cells from PBMCs. These receptors were obtained from a human donor in good health. CDR3s include the opening cysteine and the closing phenylalanine or tryptophan.

TRBV30,TRBJ2-3,17,CAWSRGAPGYGTDTQYF
TRBV24-1,TRBJ2-5,12,CATAVSSETQYF
TRBV28,TRBJ1-5,16,CASSYRTGWSNQPQHF
TRBV14,TRBJ2-3,13,CASSQKNTDTQYF
TRBV6-1,TRBJ2-1,15,CASSEGLAGVNEQFF
TRBV9,TRBJ2-2,13,CASLGRNTGELFF
TRBV5-1,TRBJ2-1,15,CASSQSTGFRYEQFF
TRBV18,TRBJ2-5,16,CASSQNSGGSQETQYF
TRBV5-1,TRBJ2-2,15,CASQRDDRNTGELFF
TRBV6-5,TRBJ1-6,13,CASRRQNNSPLHF
TRBV28,TRBJ1-2,14,CASKVAVNNYGYTF
TRBV9,TRBJ1-1,14,CASSPRQGGTEAFF
TRBV16,TRBJ2-5,16,CASSHRLAGRSETQYF
TRBV3-1/TRBV3-2,TRBJ2-7,16,CASSQEIGHPAYEQYF
TRBV7-3,TRBJ2-2,15,CASSRDRGLTGELFF
TRBV9,TRBJ2-4,17,CASSTRGGPLAKNIQYF
TRBV5-1,TRBJ2-3,15,CASSLAGPVSDTQYF
TRBV7-3,TRBJ2-7,15,CASSETSGTPHEQYF
TRBV5-1,TRBJ2-1,16,CASSLTAGASYNEQFF
TRBV14,TRBJ2-3,16,CASSPRQGLGTDTQYF
TRBV27,TRBJ2-1,16,CASSSRTSGAYNEQFF
TRBV3-1/TRBV3-2,TRBJ1-1,11,CASSQDSYAFF
TRBV2,TRBJ2-7,13,CASSRQGIHEQYF
TRBV27,TRBJ2-7,13,CASSLEGAHEQYF
TRBV5-1,TRBJ2-3,14,CASSTGHSTDTQYF
TRBV18,TRBJ1-5,16,CASSPQLRDRGQPQHF
TRBV9,TRBJ1-2,16,CASSVGLGGRDYGYTF
TRBV20-1,TRBJ2-7,11,CSARPVYEQYF
TRBV7-9,TRBJ2-3,14,CASSARAGGDTQYF
TRBV5-1,TRBJ1-6,13,CASSLAGRSPLHF
TRBV18,TRBJ2-1,14,CASSLQQGYNEQFF
TRBV2,TRBJ2-5,11,CASSEGVTQYF
TRBV5-8,TRBJ2-3,15,CASSLQGLSTDTQYF
TRBV12-3/TRBV12-4,TRBJ2-1,13,CASSSGPNNEQFF
TRBV6-4,TRBJ2-7,18,CASKVETGGSRDCREQYF
TRBV5-1,TRBJ1-2,14,CASSPGTGNYGYTF
TRBV27,TRBJ1-2,13,CASSLPTGHNYTF
TRBV29-1,TRBJ2-3,16,CSVERAATTSTDTQYF
TRBV6-5,TRBJ1-5,14,CASLRDNVNQPQHF
TRBV3-1/TRBV3-2,TRBJ2-1,12,CASKANYNEQFF
TRBV3-1/TRBV3-2,TRBJ1-5,12,CASSHLSQPQHF
TRBV28,TRBJ1-2,15,CASSLIGQGNYGYTF
TRBV19,TRBJ2-4,19,CASSPGQGKRGAAKNIQYF
TRBV5-4,TRBJ2-2,10,CVTGSGELFF
TRBV18,TRBJ2-7,20,CASSPLQGTSGHLPSYEQYF
TRBV27,TRBJ1-3,13,CASRTGSGNTIYF
TRBV2,TRBJ2-1,15,CASSEAGTGRNEQFF
TRBV18,TRBJ2-3,16,CASSGRAGGGTDTQYF
TRBV5-5,TRBJ2-7,14,CASSLTGSGYEQYF
TRBV28,TRBJ1-3,15,CASSRRDRSGNTIYF
TRBV5-1,TRBJ1-2,12,CASSQQGLGYTF
TRBV5-1,TRBJ2-3,15,CASSPRDSKGIQQYF
TRBV12-3/TRBV12-4,TRBJ1-2,13,CASSFLHDYGYTF